A selection of T cell receptor beta chains follows, all from one sample in a study of regulatory T cells in long-lasting Graves disease. TCRdb ran MiXCR on the multiplex PCR reads and lists one entry per CDR3 protein. Among fewer than 350,000 distinct CDR3 sequences, 15% to 20% were seen once, and the ten largest hold about two fifths. The material sequenced was peripheral blood mononuclear cells (PBMCs), taken at new diagnosis, from a patient treated with antithyroid drugs. These receptors all stem from a female donor with Graves disease. Each CDR3 is given with its conserved first and last residue. The D gene is left open where the match is weak. The size field is filled for only some rows; it gives once, few, many or a size class.

V gene: TRBV7-9; clone size: NA; J gene: TRBJ2-1; D gene: NA; CDR3 protein: CASSLWSQGNEQFF; CDR3 DNA: TGTGCCAGCAGCTTATGGTCCCAAGGCAATGAGCAGTTCTTC
V gene: TRBV6-1; clone size: many; J gene: TRBJ1-5; D gene: NA; CDR3 protein: CASSEWDGDSNQPQHF; CDR3 DNA: TGTGCCAGCAGTGAATGGGACGGCGATAGCAATCAGCCCCAGCATTTT
V gene: TRBV9; clone size: many; J gene: TRBJ2-1; D gene: NA; CDR3 protein: CASSRQGGEGNEQFF; CDR3 DNA: TGTGCCAGCAGCCGGCAAGGGGGGGAAGGCAATGAGCAGTTCTTC
V gene: TRBV5-1; clone size: few; J gene: TRBJ2-3; D gene: NA; CDR3 protein: CASSLVGTSTDTQYF; CDR3 DNA: TGCGCCAGCAGCTTAGTTGGCACCTCCACAGATACGCAGTATTTT
V gene: TRBV15; clone size: many; J gene: TRBJ2-1; D gene: TRBD2; CDR3 protein: CATSREGLAGAYNEQFF; CDR3 DNA: TGTGCCACCAGCCGGGAGGGACTAGCGGGGGCCTACAATGAGCAGTTCTTC
V gene: TRBV10-3; clone size: many; J gene: TRBJ1-1; D gene: NA; CDR3 protein: CAIRERQNTEAFF; CDR3 DNA: TGTGCCATCAGGGAACGGCAGAACACTGAAGCTTTCTTT
V gene: TRBV12-5; clone size: few; J gene: TRBJ2-7; D gene: NA; CDR3 protein: CASGLDRDDPREQYF; CDR3 DNA: TGTGCTAGTGGTTTGGACCGGGATGACCCGCGCGAGCAGTACTTC
V gene: TRBV12-3/TRBV12-4; clone size: many; J gene: TRBJ1-1; D gene: NA; CDR3 protein: CASSLQGNTEAFF; CDR3 DNA: TGTGCCAGCAGCCTACAGGGGAACACTGAAGCTTTCTTT
V gene: TRBV7-9; clone size: many; J gene: TRBJ2-7; D gene: NA; CDR3 protein: CASSLGVQGVGAYEQYF; CDR3 DNA: TGTGCCAGCAGCTTAGGGGTCCAGGGAGTAGGGGCCTACGAGCAGTACTTC
V gene: TRBV19; clone size: many; J gene: TRBJ2-7; D gene: NA; CDR3 protein: CASSRRLVGYEQYF; CDR3 DNA: TGTGCCAGTAGTCGGCGGCTCGTTGGGTACGAGCAGTACTTC
V gene: TRBV6-1; clone size: NA; J gene: TRBJ2-3; D gene: NA; CDR3 protein: CASSFGNGLDTQYF; CDR3 DNA: TGTGCCAGCAGCTTCGGGAACGGATTGGATACGCAGTATTTT
V gene: TRBV11-3; clone size: many; J gene: TRBJ2-7; D gene: TRBD2; CDR3 protein: CASSPLAGLPYEQYF; CDR3 DNA: TGTGCCAGCAGCCCCCTAGCGGGACTCCCCTACGAGCAGTACTTC
V gene: TRBV2; clone size: many; J gene: TRBJ1-5; D gene: TRBD1; CDR3 protein: CASSKDRGSHQPQHF; CDR3 DNA: TGTGCCAGCAGTAAAGACAGGGGGAGCCATCAGCCCCAGCATTTT
V gene: TRBV29-1; clone size: NA; J gene: TRBJ2-1; D gene: TRBD2; CDR3 protein: CSGLAGFGNEQFF; CDR3 DNA: TGCAGCGGACTAGCGGGATTCGGCAATGAGCAGTTCTTC
V gene: TRBV29-1; clone size: few; J gene: TRBJ2-1; D gene: NA; CDR3 protein: CSVGLLDWNEQFF; CDR3 DNA: TGCAGCGTTGGTTTACTAGATTGGAATGAGCAGTTCTTC
V gene: TRBV19; clone size: many; J gene: TRBJ2-1; D gene: NA; CDR3 protein: CASNRLGLSSYNEQFF; CDR3 DNA: TGTGCCAGTAACCGATTGGGACTCAGCTCCTACAATGAGCAGTTCTTC
V gene: TRBV11-3; clone size: few; J gene: TRBJ1-5; D gene: NA; CDR3 protein: CASSLPGPLNQPQHF; CDR3 DNA: TGTGCCAGCAGCCTGCCCGGGCCCCTCAATCAGCCCCAGCATTTT
V gene: TRBV6-1; clone size: NA; J gene: TRBJ2-7; D gene: TRBD1; CDR3 protein: CASSPDRGLLYF; CDR3 DNA: TGTGCCAGCAGTCCCGACAGGGGGTTGTTATACTTC
V gene: TRBV2; clone size: many; J gene: TRBJ2-7; D gene: NA; CDR3 protein: CASRTPDRDSWSYEQYF; CDR3 DNA: TGTGCCAGCAGGACACCAGACCGGGACTCCTGGTCCTACGAGCAGTACTTC
V gene: TRBV20-1; clone size: many; J gene: TRBJ2-3; D gene: NA; CDR3 protein: CSAVADTSTDTQYF; CDR3 DNA: TGCAGTGCCGTAGCGGATACTAGCACAGATACGCAGTATTTT
V gene: TRBV10-3; clone size: NA; J gene: TRBJ2-5; D gene: TRBD1; CDR3 protein: CAISPLRDSQETQYF; CDR3 DNA: TGTGCCATCAGTCCCCTCCGGGACAGTCAAGAGACCCAGTACTTC
V gene: TRBV19; clone size: NA; J gene: TRBJ2-7; D gene: TRBD1; CDR3 protein: CASSPGTGLIYEQYF; CDR3 DNA: TGTGCCAGTAGTCCCGGGACAGGGCTCATTTACGAGCAGTACTTC
V gene: TRBV18; clone size: many; J gene: TRBJ2-1; D gene: NA; CDR3 protein: CASSPGTPNGDEQFF; CDR3 DNA: TGTGCCAGCTCTCCCGGGACGCCTAATGGCGATGAGCAGTTCTTC
V gene: TRBV24-1; clone size: NA; J gene: TRBJ1-6; D gene: NA; CDR3 protein: CATSSLRENSPLHF; CDR3 DNA: TGTGCCACCAGTTCTCTTCGGGAGAATTCACCCCTCCACTTT
V gene: TRBV28; clone size: many; J gene: TRBJ2-2; D gene: TRBD2; CDR3 protein: CASSFLAGGPDTGELFF; CDR3 DNA: TGTGCCAGCAGTTTCCTAGCGGGAGGGCCGGACACCGGGGAGCTGTTTTTT
V gene: TRBV11-3; clone size: many; J gene: TRBJ1-3; D gene: NA; CDR3 protein: CASSLDLPFGRYSGNTIYF; CDR3 DNA: TGTGCCAGCAGCTTAGATCTACCCTTCGGCAGGTACTCTGGAAACACCATATATTTT
V gene: TRBV6-1; clone size: many; J gene: TRBJ1-1; D gene: NA; CDR3 protein: CASSPIRGNTEAFF; CDR3 DNA: TGTGCCAGCAGTCCGATAAGGGGGAACACTGAAGCTTTCTTT
V gene: TRBV20-1; clone size: many; J gene: TRBJ2-5; D gene: NA; CDR3 protein: CSARDPLQETQYF; CDR3 DNA: TGCAGTGCTAGAGATCCGTTACAAGAGACCCAGTACTTC
V gene: TRBV20-1; clone size: many; J gene: TRBJ2-3; D gene: TRBD2; CDR3 protein: CSAKGSGGTDTQYF; CDR3 DNA: TGCAGTGCTAAAGGGTCGGGAGGGACAGATACGCAGTATTTT
V gene: TRBV24-1; clone size: NA; J gene: TRBJ2-7; D gene: NA; CDR3 protein: CATSSMGTYEQYF; CDR3 DNA: TGTGCCACCAGCTCGATGGGGACCTACGAGCAGTACTTC
V gene: TRBV2; clone size: NA; J gene: TRBJ1-6; D gene: NA; CDR3 protein: CATSDFLGDRSYNSPLHF; CDR3 DNA: TGTGCCACCAGTGATTTCTTGGGGGACCGCTCCTATAATTCACCCCTCCACTTT
V gene: TRBV29-1; clone size: many; J gene: TRBJ1-2; D gene: TRBD1; CDR3 protein: CSDEKQGVKHGYTF; CDR3 DNA: TGCAGCGATGAGAAGCAGGGGGTGAAACATGGCTACACCTTC
V gene: TRBV25-1; clone size: few; J gene: TRBJ2-1; D gene: TRBD2; CDR3 protein: CASQKLAGSPDGNEQFF; CDR3 DNA: TGTGCCAGCCAAAAACTAGCGGGAAGCCCTGACGGGAATGAGCAGTTCTTC
V gene: TRBV28; clone size: many; J gene: TRBJ2-5; D gene: NA; CDR3 protein: CASTLGWPQETQYF; CDR3 DNA: TGTGCCAGCACCTTGGGCTGGCCCCAAGAGACCCAGTACTTC
V gene: TRBV2; clone size: many; J gene: TRBJ2-1; D gene: NA; CDR3 protein: CASSDDSTYNEQFF; CDR3 DNA: TGTGCCAGCAGTGACGACAGCACCTACAATGAGCAGTTCTTC
V gene: TRBV24-1; clone size: NA; J gene: TRBJ2-5; D gene: TRBD2; CDR3 protein: CATSDLSSGHEETQYF; CDR3 DNA: TGTGCCACCAGTGATTTATCTAGCGGACACGAAGAGACCCAGTACTTC
V gene: TRBV20-1; clone size: many; J gene: TRBJ1-2; D gene: TRBD1; CDR3 protein: CSARGQGSYGYTF; CDR3 DNA: TGCAGTGCTAGAGGACAGGGCTCCTATGGCTACACCTTC
V gene: TRBV12-3/TRBV12-4; clone size: many; J gene: TRBJ1-1; D gene: NA; CDR3 protein: CASSFLWGRNTEAFF; CDR3 DNA: TGTGCCAGCAGTTTTTTGTGGGGGCGGAACACTGAAGCTTTCTTT
V gene: TRBV6-1; clone size: many; J gene: TRBJ1-2; D gene: TRBD1; CDR3 protein: CASSETHWRQGYYGYTF; CDR3 DNA: TGTGCCAGCAGTGAAACTCACTGGAGACAGGGGTACTATGGCTACACCTTC
V gene: TRBV19; clone size: NA; J gene: TRBJ1-5; D gene: NA; CDR3 protein: CASSDTGWQPQHF; CDR3 DNA: TGTGCCAGTAGTGATACTGGGTGGCAGCCCCAGCATTTT
V gene: TRBV19; clone size: few; J gene: TRBJ1-5; D gene: NA; CDR3 protein: CASGTKGWYRNQPQHF; CDR3 DNA: TGTGCCAGTGGGACAAAGGGATGGTATCGCAATCAGCCCCAGCATTTT
V gene: TRBV30; clone size: NA; J gene: TRBJ2-5; D gene: NA; CDR3 protein: CAWSETVLQETQYF; CDR3 DNA: TGTGCCTGGAGTGAGACAGTATTACAAGAGACCCAGTACTTC
V gene: TRBV29-1; clone size: few; J gene: TRBJ2-1; D gene: TRBD1; CDR3 protein: CSAAGGPYNEQFF; CDR3 DNA: TGCAGCGCCGCAGGGGGCCCGTACAATGAGCAGTTCTTC
V gene: TRBV9; clone size: many; J gene: TRBJ1-6; D gene: TRBD1; CDR3 protein: CASSAGQGKNSPLHF; CDR3 DNA: TGTGCCAGCAGCGCCGGACAGGGAAAGAATTCACCCCTCCACTTT
V gene: TRBV12-3/TRBV12-4; clone size: many; J gene: TRBJ1-2; D gene: NA; CDR3 protein: CASSWPREGIYGYTF; CDR3 DNA: TGTGCCAGCAGTTGGCCCCGGGAGGGGATCTATGGCTACACCTTC
V gene: TRBV5-1; clone size: many; J gene: TRBJ2-3; D gene: NA; CDR3 protein: CASRPLFGSGTSTDTQYF; CDR3 DNA: TGCGCCAGCAGGCCCCTTTTTGGTAGCGGAACTAGCACAGATACGCAGTATTTT
V gene: TRBV7-9; clone size: many; J gene: TRBJ2-5; D gene: TRBD2; CDR3 protein: CASSSGLAGAKETQYF; CDR3 DNA: TGTGCCAGCAGCTCGGGACTAGCGGGAGCTAAAGAGACCCAGTACTTC
V gene: TRBV7-3; clone size: few; J gene: TRBJ2-1; D gene: TRBD2; CDR3 protein: CASSLGVAGGRNEQFF; CDR3 DNA: TGTGCCAGCAGCTTAGGGGTAGCGGGAGGGCGGAATGAGCAGTTCTTC